A selection of T cell receptor beta chains follows, all from one sample in a study of T cell responses to AZD1222 COVID-19 vaccine. Clones were sequenced by immunoSEQ multiplex PCR, and TCRdb holds only the in-frame ones, with some missing. This sample has 200,000 to 300,000 clones, with roughly 93% found just once. Sequenced material: peripheral blood, taken on day 0 of AZD1222 vaccination. All receptors come from an adult in good health. The CDR3 runs from the conserved cysteine through the conserved F or W. Each record gives: V gene, CDR3 length, D gene, J gene, clone size, CDR3 DNA, CDR3 protein. The D gene is left open where the match is weak. Clone size is shown for a subset of rows, as once, few, many or a class of expanded clone.

v_gene: TRBV19; len: 13; d_gene: TRBD2; j_gene: TRBJ2-7; abundance: NA; CDR3nt: TGTGCCGTAGCGGGACAAAACTCCTACGAGCAGTACTTC; CDR3aa: CAVAGQNSYEQYF
v_gene: TRBV10-2; len: 15; d_gene: TRBD1; j_gene: TRBJ1-1; abundance: NA; CDR3nt: TGCGCCAGCAGCCCCTGGACAGGGGAGAACACTGAAGCTTTCTTT; CDR3aa: CASSPWTGENTEAFF
v_gene: TRBV5-6; len: 13; d_gene: NA; j_gene: TRBJ2-7; abundance: NA; CDR3nt: TGTGCCAGCAGCTCCCTTATCAAGGAGCGTAAGTACTTC; CDR3aa: CASSSLIKERKYF
v_gene: TRBV20-1; len: 11; d_gene: NA; j_gene: TRBJ1-4; abundance: once; CDR3nt: TGCAGTGCTAGGGCCGGGGAAAAACTGTTTTTT; CDR3aa: CSARAGEKLFF
v_gene: TRBV7-2; len: 15; d_gene: TRBD1; j_gene: TRBJ1-1; abundance: once; CDR3nt: TGTGCCAGCAGCTCCCGGGACAGGGGGTACACTGAAGCTTTCTTT; CDR3aa: CASSSRDRGYTEAFF
v_gene: TRBV7-7; len: 13; d_gene: TRBD2; j_gene: TRBJ2-1; abundance: once; CDR3nt: TGTGCTAGCGCGGGGGGGCCCTACAATGAGCAGTTCTTC; CDR3aa: CASAGGPYNEQFF
v_gene: TRBV5-4; len: 15; d_gene: NA; j_gene: TRBJ1-3; abundance: NA; CDR3nt: TGTGCCAGCAGCCGACGGGGTCACTCTGGAAACACCATATATTTT; CDR3aa: CASSRRGHSGNTIYF
v_gene: TRBV7-2; len: 14; d_gene: NA; j_gene: TRBJ1-5; abundance: NA; CDR3nt: TGTGCCAGCAGCGACGCAGGGATGGCTCAGCCCCAGCATTTT; CDR3aa: CASSDAGMAQPQHF
v_gene: TRBV2; len: 15; d_gene: TRBD2; j_gene: TRBJ2-7; abundance: NA; CDR3nt: TGTGCCAGCAGTGCCACTAGCGGGGGACCCTACGAGCAGTACTTC; CDR3aa: CASSATSGGPYEQYF
v_gene: TRBV19; len: 15; d_gene: NA; j_gene: TRBJ2-1; abundance: NA; CDR3nt: TGTGCCAGTAGTCCGGACTCACCGTCCTACAATGAGCAGTTCTTC; CDR3aa: CASSPDSPSYNEQFF
v_gene: TRBV20-1; len: 13; d_gene: NA; j_gene: TRBJ1-4; abundance: NA; CDR3nt: TGCAGTGCTAGTCGGAGTCCTAATGAAAAACTGTTTTTT; CDR3aa: CSASRSPNEKLFF
v_gene: TRBV7-9; len: 12; d_gene: NA; j_gene: TRBJ2-7; abundance: NA; CDR3nt: TGTGCCAGCAGCCTAACTACCTACGAGCAGTACTTC; CDR3aa: CASSLTTYEQYF
v_gene: TRBV28; len: 15; d_gene: NA; j_gene: TRBJ1-5; abundance: NA; CDR3nt: TGTGCCAGCAGCCTCAGGGCCAGGGTGGATCAGCCCCAGCATTTT; CDR3aa: CASSLRARVDQPQHF
v_gene: TRBV6-6; len: 11; d_gene: NA; j_gene: TRBJ2-7; abundance: NA; CDR3nt: TGTGCCAGCTCCTTCTCTGGCGAGCAGTACTTC; CDR3aa: CASSFSGEQYF
v_gene: TRBV7-2; len: 14; d_gene: NA; j_gene: TRBJ2-5; abundance: NA; CDR3nt: TGTGCCAGCAGTCCCCAGGGAGCCAAAGAGACCCAGTACTTC; CDR3aa: CASSPQGAKETQYF
v_gene: TRBV21-1; len: 14; d_gene: NA; j_gene: TRBJ2-2; abundance: NA; CDR3nt: TGTGCCTCCCGCCCACGGCTCATCACCGGGGAGCTGTTTTTT; CDR3aa: CASRPRLITGELFF
v_gene: TRBV12-5; len: 12; d_gene: NA; j_gene: TRBJ2-1; abundance: NA; CDR3nt: TGTGCTAGTGGTTCCCTTGGAAATGAGCAGTTCTTC; CDR3aa: CASGSLGNEQFF
v_gene: TRBV19; len: 14; d_gene: TRBD1; j_gene: TRBJ1-5; abundance: NA; CDR3nt: TGTGCCAGTAGTACTAGGACAGGCAGCCAGCCCCAGCATTTT; CDR3aa: CASSTRTGSQPQHF
v_gene: TRBV2; len: 15; d_gene: NA; j_gene: TRBJ1-1; abundance: NA; CDR3nt: TGTGCCAGCACTCATCGGGTCCTACAGAACACTGAAGCTTTCTTT; CDR3aa: CASTHRVLQNTEAFF